This T cell receptor beta chain was found in a study of T cell repertoires in cytomegalovirus infection (dated by TCRdb to between 2018 and 2020). Describing the broader study: The peptide stimulations were aimed at well-studied HLA-B-restricted epitopes as well as recently identified HLA-C-restricted CMV epitopes, whose presentation resists viral immunomodulation. Because public TCR beta signatures pointed to carriage of CMV infection together with the matching HLA type, the HLA type of each donor mattered for the analysis.

The treatment or condition label of this sample denotes: in vitro stimulation with specific CMV peptide epitopes to enrich CMV-specific T cells. Remarks on this clonotype: Its antigen is not yet known. No per-base quality is available; no much larger clone lies one base away.

TCRdb shows the sequencer as Illumina HiSeq 1500. TCRdb applied fastp at Q25 and MiXCR to the public reads, then kept only in-frame beta chains. Each entry is one CDR3 protein sequence, shown with its most common DNA and genes. This sample holds around 570,000 distinct CDR3 sequences; approximately 40% were observed only once. The biggest ten clones account for more than 40% of the sample. CDR1 and CDR2 are read off the germline V gene as SGHTA and FQGNSA. The germline ends are 8 bases apart after V is trimmed by 3 bases and J by 0 bases. Counted from cysteine to phenylalanine, this CDR3 has 14 amino acids. The CDR3 DNA has 42 bases and is translated from base 1. Broader findings and caveats from the paper: In the ex vivo response, HLA-C-restricted CMV-specific TCR beta clonotypes were dominant, and in two of eight donors the single most frequent clonotype came from this HLA-C-restricted group. Carriers of CMV infection plus the relevant HLA type were discriminated by the cumulative frequency of public TCR beta family members in the study cohort and in an independent approximately 400-donor cohort.

The sequence derives from a human donor in good health (CMV status not recorded). Some clones in this sample may be carry-over from other donors' samples. The sequence joins TRBV7-2 to TRBJ1-2; no D segment can be confidently identified. Material: cultured PBMCs, obtained from culture after CMV antigen stimulation. The CDR3 region reads CASSLDGANYGYTF. The DNA reads as follows: TGTGCCAGCAGCTTGGACGGAGCTAACTATGGCTACACCTTC.